This T cell receptor beta chain is from a study of blood T cell repertoires in COVID-19. At the level of the study: Sites across the United States, Italy and Spain contributed samples from acute and convalescent COVID-19. Sources were T cells, B-cell-depleted T cells, or PBMCs; the material itself was cDNA or gDNA.

In the original analysis: Reference gene primer amplification in the assay estimated nucleated cell counts. This table comes from immunoSEQ multiplex PCR, and its TCRdb copy is limited to in-frame clones, with some not included. The V and J calls and the clone size are those of that table, but D and trimming were determined from the DNA. The table lists 65,000 to 95,000 clones, over 75% of them singletons. Sequencing was performed on peripheral blood. This receptor was taken from a man in his 70s with active or convalescent COVID-19.

The CDR3 here is CASSQDQKRGITIYF. CDR3 sequence (DNA): TGCGCCAGCAGCCAAGATCAAAAAAGAGGGATCACCATATATTTT. The rearrangement joins TRBV4-1 to TRBJ1-3, with D unclear. V lost 0 bases, J lost 9 bases, and 15 bases lay in between. The CDR3 loop spans 15 amino acids. Germline CDR1 is MGHRA and CDR2 is YSYEKL.